The 16 T cell receptor beta chains reported below all come from one sample, sequenced in a study of human T cells and chemical hapten exposure. The time point was: patch test 1, 2 weeks after DPC sensitization. The sample's treatment: therapeutic diphenylcyclopropenone sensitization with weekly scalp DPC. TCRdb reprocessed the RACE reads with MiXCR, giving one entry per CDR3 protein. In the table there are approximately 350,000 distinct CDR3 sequences, around 7% of which are singletons. The sequenced sample was whole blood, obtained in connection with sensitization to the hapten diphenylcyclopropenone (DPC). The receptors originated from a woman younger than 35 with alopecia areata. Some clones in this sample may be carry-over from other donors' samples.

In its sample, this clonotype was seen many times. The chain links TRBV12-3 or TRBV12-4 to TRBJ1-5; D gene ambiguous. V lost 3 bases, J lost 5 bases, and 20 bases lay in between. The CDR3 runs to 17 residues. The CDR3 DNA reads as TGTGCCAGCAGTTTCGATGGGCAAGGGCTCCGTGATCAGCCCCAGCATTTT. Translation: CASSFDGQGLRDQPQHF.

This clonotype was recorded at least ten times. The rearrangement uses TRBV6-5 and TRBJ1-2; D perhaps matches TRBD1 (5 bases). Trimming pared 2 bases from V and 0 bases from J, leaving 13 bases between. Germline V CDR1 and CDR2: MNHEY, SVGAGI. The CDR3 has 16 residues. CDR3 in DNA: TGTGCCAGCAGTTACACCCGACAGAGTACTAACTATGGCTACACCTTC. Amino acids: CASSYTRQSTNYGYTF.

This clonotype has a count of ten or more. This chain uses TRBV6-5 with TRBJ1-6, with no clear D. CDR3 length equals 15 residues. Trimming removed 6 bases at V and 7 bases at J, with 16 bases between. Germline lookup yields CDR1 MNHEY and CDR2 SVGAGI. CDR3 nucleotides: TGTGCCAGCAGCCCCAGGCGCAGGCAGAATTCACCCCTCCACTTT. Amino acids: CASSPRRRQNSPLHF.

This clonotype has a count of ten or more. The chain links TRBV4-1 to TRBJ2-7, with a tentative D call TRBD1 (6 bases). CDR3 length: 14 residues. Germline-derived CDR1 and CDR2 are MGHRA and YSYEKL. V dropped 2 bases and J dropped 3 bases, with 11 bases sitting between them. CDR3 loop: CASSQTQGYYEQYF. The CDR3 DNA reads TGCGCCAGCAGCCAAACACAGGGATACTACGAGCAGTACTTC.

In its sample, this clonotype was seen many times. The chain carries TRBV19 and TRBJ2-1; D is possibly TRBD1 or TRBD2 (6 bases each). Germline V CDR1 and CDR2: LNHDA, SQIVND (reference sequence). The CDR3 has 17 residues. V dropped 0 bases and J dropped 0 bases, with 12 bases sitting between them. This CDR3 is CASSIEGGTNSYNEQFF. CDR3 nucleotide sequence: TGTGCCAGTAGTATAGAGGGCGGGACAAACTCCTACAATGAGCAGTTCTTC.

This clonotype occurred many times. The gene calls are TRBV7-9 and TRBJ2-3; D is uncertain. Germline V gives CDR1 SEHNR, CDR2 FQNEAQ (reference sequence). V was clipped by 1 base and J by 0 bases, with 8 bases between them. The CDR3 length is 15 residues. The CDR3 DNA reads TGTGCCAGCAGCTTAGTCGCGGAGAGCACAGATACGCAGTATTTT. It translates to CASSLVAESTDTQYF.

This clonotype was picked up many times. This chain connects TRBV6-1 to TRBJ2-3; D is unclear. The germline V and J ends were trimmed by 4 bases and 2 bases, with 10 bases remaining between them. The CDR3 has 14 amino acids. Germline lookup yields CDR1 MNHNS and CDR2 SASEGT. The CDR3 region is CASSVAEFTDTQYF. The CDR3 DNA sequence: TGTGCCAGCAGTGTGGCGGAATTCACAGATACGCAGTATTTT.

This clonotype has ten or more counts. The chain uses TRBV25-1 and TRBJ1-2; D is ambiguous. In germline, CDR1 is MGHDK, CDR2 SYGVNS. The length of the CDR3 is 11 residues. V shed 2 bases and J shed 6 bases, with 4 bases lying between them. CDR3 loop: CASSEGDGYTF. CDR3 in DNA: TGTGCCAGCAGTGAAGGGGATGGCTACACCTTC.

On this clonotype itself: A read error may be the cause here, since a much bigger clone is one base away. The chain has TRBV27 and TRBJ2-7, with a weak D call TRBD2 (6 bases). Trimming shortened V by 2 bases and J by 3 bases, and 26 bases separated the two germline ends. This CDR3 contains 19 residues. Germline CDR1 MNHEY, CDR2 SMNVEV (reference sequence). In DNA form, the CDR3 reads TGTGCCAGCAGTTTAAAGGTATGGAGAGGGAGATCCGGGAGCTACGAGCAGTACTTC. Residues: CASSLKVWRGRSGSYEQYF.

This clonotype was detected many times. CDR3 DNA sequence: TGTGCCAGCAGCCCCGGACCAGTACACAAAAACATTCAGTACTTC. Protein sequence: CASSPGPVHKNIQYF. The chain links TRBV14 to TRBJ2-4; no clear D gene. CDR3 length equals 15 residues. From germline, CDR1 is SGHDN and CDR2 FVKESK. V was trimmed by 4 bases and J by 3 bases, leaving 13 bases between them.

V gene TRBV6-5 combines with J gene TRBJ1-1; TRBD1 matches at 7 bases. Per germline, CDR1 MNHEY and CDR2 SVGAGI. V lost 2 bases, J lost 5 bases, and 5 bases stayed unmatched. This CDR3 spans 14 amino acids. CDR3 bases: TGTGCCAGCAGTTACCGGACAGGCAGGACTGAAGCTTTCTTT. Protein product: CASSYRTGRTEAFF.

This clonotype was recorded at least ten times. V is TRBV29-1 and J is TRBJ2-7; the D gene is possibly TRBD1 (6 bases). The germline gives CDR1 SQVTM, CDR2 ANQGSEA. The CDR3 has 13 residues. Between the trimmed V and J ends, which lost 6 bases and 13 bases, there was a span of 25 bases. The CDR3 nucleotides read TGCAGCGTCCACAAACCGGGACACAATTTTGCTTACTTC. Amino acids: CSVHKPGHNFAYF.

This clonotype was seen more than once but under ten times. The chain carries TRBV20-1 and TRBJ1-2; D is unresolved. Germline CDR1 and CDR2: DFQATT and SNEGSKA (reference sequence). CDR3 size: 15 residues. Trimming pared 0 bases from V and 4 bases from J, leaving 15 bases between. CDR3 region: CSAREIEQALYGYTF. The CDR3 region has the DNA TGCAGTGCTAGAGAAATCGAGCAGGCTCTCTATGGCTACACCTTC.

This rearrangement joins TRBV6-1 to TRBJ2-7, with unresolved D. CDR1 and CDR2 (germline): MNHNS, SASEGT. The CDR3 has 14 amino acids. The V end lost 5 bases, the J end lost 2 bases, and 13 bases lay between the germline ends. As DNA, the CDR3 is TGTGCCAGCAGTCCCCCCATAGAGCCCTACGAGCAGTACTTC. Translating gives CASSPPIEPYEQYF.

This clonotype was recorded many times. The chain is built from TRBV20-1 and TRBJ2-7; 9 bases are shared with TRBD2. There are 15 residues in the CDR3. V dropped 0 bases and J dropped 4; count of bases not matched to a gene: 7. Germline V gene lookup returns CDR1 DFQATT and CDR2 SNEGSKA (reference sequence). This chain's CDR3 is CSARDGGGAGYEQYF. The CDR3, as DNA: TGCAGTGCTAGAGATGGCGGGGGGGCCGGGTACGAGCAGTACTTC.

By sample share, this clonotype is medium-sized. The rearrangement joins TRBV4-3 to TRBJ2-3; TRBD2 matches 9 bases. V lost 0 bases and J lost 6; bases outside the gene matches: 7. The germline gives CDR1 LGHNA, CDR2 YSLEER. The CDR3 has 16 amino acids. CDR3 region: CASSQEQASGADTQYF. CDR3 in DNA: TGCGCCAGCAGCCAAGAGCAGGCTAGCGGGGCTGATACGCAGTATTTT.